The 21 T cell receptor delta chains below were found in one sample sequenced in a study of gamma-delta T cells after stem cell transplantation. TCRdb reanalyzed the RT-PCR reads using CATT. The data contain roughly 290 delta-chain clones, about 15% of them seen just once; the ten biggest clones take up more than 15%. Input material: gamma-delta T cells. These TCRs come from a human donor. It is not recorded whose cells these are; they may come from a transplant donor. This table probably holds off-target reads from a library built for another chain.

The chain employs TRDV1 and TRDJ1, with 8 bases lining up with TRDD3. The CDR3 contains 23 residues. Germline V gene data show CDR1 as TSWWSYY and CDR2 as QGS. V trimming: 0 bases; J trimming: 0 bases; junction bases outside the gene matches: 24. This chain's CDR3 is CALGELPPLYSLLGALYTDKLIF. CDR3 sequence (DNA): TGTGCTCTTGGGGAACTCCCCCCCCTCTACTCTTTACTGGGGGCCCTGTACACCGATAAACTCATCTTT.

This clone has just a few counts. The chain has TRDV2 and TRDJ1, with 13 bases lining up with TRDD3. The germline gives CDR1 GEAIGNYY, CDR2 EKD. The CDR3 spans 20 residues. With 0 bases clipped from V and 3 bases from J, the junction kept 15 bases outside the gene matches. As DNA, the CDR3 is TGTGCCTGTGACACCGGCTTACTGGGGGATACGCTTAGCCACTCCGATAAACTCATCTTT. Amino acid sequence: CACDTGLLGDTLSHSDKLIF.

The table lists this clone with a few counts. This rearrangement joins TRDV1 to TRDJ1, with D possibly matching TRDD3 (5 bases). Trimming removed 3 bases from V and 0 bases from J, with 20 bases in between. There are 18 residues in the CDR3. The germline gives CDR1 TSWWSYY, CDR2 QGS. The CDR3, as DNA: TGTGCTCTTGGGGACAGTACCAAGGGCGGGGAGTACACCGATAAACTCATCTTT. The encoded protein is CALGDSTKGGEYTDKLIF.

The chain links TRDV2 to TRDJ3; D gene ambiguous. Germline lookup yields CDR1 GEAIGNYY and CDR2 EKD. The V and J ends lost 0 bases and 0 bases respectively, with 11 bases between them. CDR3 length equals 18 residues. The CDR3 reads CACDTWRDRSWDTRQMFF. The CDR3 DNA reads TGTGCCTGTGACACCTGGAGGGACCGCTCCTGGGACACCCGACAGATGTTTTTC.

This clone came up a few times. V is TRDV2 and J is TRDJ1; 10 positions agree with TRDD3. Germline trimming cut 0 bases from V and 2 bases from J; bases unmatched to any gene: 2. The CDR3 extends over 15 amino acids. Looked up from germline, CDR1 is GEAIGNYY and CDR2 is EKD. The CDR3: CACDTLLGDTDKLIF. The CDR3 bases are TGTGCCTGTGACACCCTACTGGGGGATACCGATAAACTCATCTTT.

Here the CDR3 reads CACDTWGPNTDKLIF. Written as DNA, the CDR3 is TGTGCCTGTGACACTTGGGGACCGAACACCGATAAACTCATCTTT. This chain connects TRDV2 to TRDJ1; D may be TRDD3 (5 bases). Deletions cut 1 base from V and 0 bases from J, with 11 bases between. Germline V gene lookup returns CDR1 GEAIGNYY and CDR2 EKD. The CDR3 contains 15 residues.

There are a few counts of this clone. The chain carries TRDV2 and TRDJ1, with 10 bases that match TRDD3. Per the germline V gene, CDR1 is GEAIGNYY and CDR2 is EKD. CDR3 length: 16 residues. Unmatched junction bases numbered 11, after V lost 3 bases and J lost 5 bases. The CDR3 sequence is CACDSVSVGDTDKLIF. The CDR3 DNA is TGTGCCTGTGACTCGGTGTCGGTGGGGGATACTGATAAACTCATCTTT.

This rearrangement joins TRDV2 to TRDJ1, with TRDD3 matching over 8 bases. The CDR3 runs 14 residues. CDR1 is GEAIGNYY and CDR2 is EKD in the germline V gene. V lost 3 bases, J lost 0 bases, and 2 bases stayed unmatched. DNA of the CDR3: TGTGCCTGTGACCCCTGGGGGAACACCGATAAACTCATCTTT. Protein: CACDPWGNTDKLIF.

A few counts support this clone. The gene calls are TRDV2 and TRDJ1, with 12 bases matching TRDD3. Germline V CDR1 and CDR2: GEAIGNYY, EKD. The CDR3 consists of 21 residues. V lost 1 base, J lost 0 bases, and 17 bases stayed unmatched. DNA of the CDR3: TGTGCCTGTGACACTCTCACCCCAACTACTGGGGGATACCTTTACACCGATAAACTCATCTTT. Translating it yields CACDTLTPTTGGYLYTDKLIF.

In this sample, this clone turned up a few times. One junction end disagrees with the germline gene, perhaps due to a read error. The chain carries TRDV2 and TRDJ1, with 11 bases fitting TRDD3. Germline V lookup: CDR1 GEAIGNYY, CDR2 EKD. The CDR3 sequence is 17 residues long. CDR3 region: CARDPVGDTAHTDKLIF. The CDR3 DNA follows: TGTGCCCGTGACCCCGTGGGGGATACGGCCCACACCGATAAACTCATCTTT.

The chain is built from TRDV2 and TRDJ1, with 7 nucleotides matching TRDD3. The V gene's germline CDR1 is GEAIGNYY and CDR2 EKD. The CDR3 totals 14 residues. V lost 7 bases, J lost 2 bases, and 9 bases stayed unmatched. The CDR3 loop reads CACSELGKTDKLIF. CDR3 DNA sequence: TGTGCCTGCTCCGAACTGGGGAAAACCGATAAACTCATCTTT.

The chain employs TRDV2 and TRDJ1, with 11 positions matching TRDD3. V shed 3 bases, J shed 3 bases, and the junction held 14 bases outside the gene matches. Germline CDR1 GEAIGNYY, CDR2 EKD. The CDR3 covers 18 residues. CDR3 region: CACDAVGDTGGVADKLIF. CDR3 bases: TGTGCCTGTGACGCCGTGGGGGATACGGGGGGAGTAGCCGATAAACTCATCTTT.

Note on this clone: The junction departs from germline at one end; a sequencing error may be responsible. This chain links TRDV2 with TRDJ3; 11 bases line up with TRDD3. This CDR3 comprises 22 residues. Germline CDR1 is GEAIGNYY and CDR2 is EKD. The CDR3 nucleotides are TGTGCCTGTGACACCGTTGGGGGATACGCGCCGAAAAACTCCTGTGACACCCGACAGATGTTTTTC. Protein: CACDTVGGYAPKNSCDTRQMFF.

Worth noting for this clone: Sequence at one end of the junction differs from germline and may be a read error. The chain links TRDV2 to TRDJ1; D is possibly TRDD2 (5 bases). Germline CDR1 GEAIGNYY, CDR2 EKD. The CDR3 is 16 residues long. This CDR3 reads CACDPYRNLYTDKIIF. CDR3 DNA: TGTGCCTGTGACCCCTACCGCAATTTGTACACCGATAAAATCATCTTT.

This clone has a handful of counts. This chain links TRDV2 with TRDJ1; 8 bases are shared with TRDD3. The V and J ends lost 2 bases and 0 bases, in that order; junction bases with no gene match: 10. The CDR3 runs 17 residues. Germline V gene lookup returns CDR1 GEAIGNYY and CDR2 EKD. DNA of the CDR3: TGTGCCTGTGACAAATTGGGGGATCGCCCGTACACCGATAAACTCATCTTT. Its translation: CACDKLGDRPYTDKLIF.

The chain couples TRDV2 to TRDJ1, with 11 positions matching TRDD3. This CDR3 region has 16 residues. Unmatched junction bases numbered 7, after V lost 3 bases and J lost 2 bases. Germline assignment: CDR1 GEAIGNYY and CDR2 EKD. CDR3 residues: CACDGVGDTRTDKLIF. Here the CDR3 DNA reads TGTGCCTGTGACGGGGTGGGGGATACGCGGACCGATAAACTCATCTTT.

The rearrangement links TRDV2 to TRDJ1; 11 bases match TRDD3. Germline V gene data show CDR1 as GEAIGNYY and CDR2 as EKD. J lost 4 bases, V lost 0 bases, and 12 bases had no gene match. The CDR3 loop spans 18 amino acids. DNA of the CDR3: TGTGCCTGTGACACCGCCGATGGGGGATACGCGAAAGGCGATAAACTCATCTTT. Its protein product is CACDTADGGYAKGDKLIF.

J is TRDJ1 and V is TRDV2; a possible D gene is TRDD3 (5 bases). CDR1 and CDR2 (germline): GEAIGNYY, EKD. Trimming pared 2 bases from V and 7 bases from J, leaving 16 bases between. This CDR3 has 14 amino acids. CDR3 nucleotide sequence: TGTGCCTGTGACAAGCTGGGATCGACGGGTAAACTCATCTTT. As protein: CACDKLGSTGKLIF.

The V call is TRDV2, the J call TRDJ1, with a weak D call TRDD3 (6 bases). The V end lost 1 base, the J end lost 5 bases, and 16 bases lay between the germline ends. This CDR3 comprises 15 residues. Germline CDR1 and CDR2: GEAIGNYY and EKD. DNA of the CDR3: TGTGCCTGTGACACGCTGGGGACCAAGATGGATAAACTCATCTTT. It specifies CACDTLGTKMDKLIF.

The CDR3: CACDTLENTDKLIF. CDR3 DNA: TGTGCCTGTGACACACTGGAAAATACCGATAAACTCATCTTT. The chain joins TRDV2 to TRDJ1; D is possibly TRDD3 (5 bases). The V and J ends lost 1 base and 2 bases respectively, with 10 bases between them. This CDR3 spans 14 amino acids. Germline assignment: CDR1 GEAIGNYY and CDR2 EKD.

In its sample, this clone was seen a few times. V and J are TRDV2 and TRDJ1, with 9 bases matching TRDD3. V was clipped by 3 bases and J by 7 bases; unmatched bases: 8. The CDR3 totals 14 residues. In germline, CDR1 is GEAIGNYY, CDR2 EKD. The DNA of the CDR3 is TGTGCCTGTGACCAAATGGGGGATATCGCTAAACTCATCTTT. Residues: CACDQMGDIAKLIF.